This TCR beta chain was observed in a study of blood T cell repertoires in COVID-19 (dated by TCRdb to about 2020). For the study in its entirety: Collaborator samples came from the United States, Italy and Spain and covered acute and convalescent phases of COVID-19. The material from the prospective study consisted of cDNA or gDNA derived from T cells, B-cell-depleted T cells, or PBMCs. Deeply sampled blood TCRbeta repertoires from subjects exposed to, actively infected with, or recovered from COVID-19 were included in the dataset. The samples were drawn from two sources: the first 160 participants of the ongoing ImmuneRACE study, and about 1,300 subjects contributed by 6 global collaborators. HLA class I and class II types, where available, came from metadata supplied by the sample provider rather than from assay-based typing. The repertoires were made available in a free public database intended to serve as a resource for research on the immune response to SARS-CoV-2. Sample metadata almost always included a de-identified subject ID, COVID-19 status, age in years and sex. Broader findings and caveats from the paper: How much clinical and demographic metadata was included differed by source and by participant, and the metadata was provided uncurated.

The collaborating institutions used their own protocols to collect whole blood in K2EDTA tubes. For TCRbeta analysis, collaborators shipped samples in one of three forms: frozen whole blood, isolated PBMCs, or DNA extracted from either of those sample types. From its cysteine to its phenylalanine, the CDR3 spans 15 amino acids. The sequence is cut down to CDR3 DNA, 45 bases in frame from base 1. Compared with germline, V lacks 7 bases and J lacks 3 bases; bases without a gene match: 11. Looking up the germline V gene (reference sequence) yields CDR1 LNHNV and CDR2 YYDKDF. The immunoSEQ Assay, a bias-controlled multiplex PCR, was used to amplify TCRbeta CDR3 regions from genomic DNA. On the study's bioinformatics: Nucleated cell counts per sample were estimated from amplification of reference gene primers within the assay. To quantify the absolute abundance of each unique TCRbeta CDR3 rearrangement, sequence reads were collapsed and filtered. For each sample, productive Simpson clonality was calculated as the square root of Simpson's diversity index across productive rearrangements. TCRdb limited this immuneACCESS table to in-frame rearrangements with V and J called. A share of clones is missing; checked studies link under half to unresolved V genes, and the rest is unexplained. The D gene and trimming were derived from the DNA, and the V and J assignments and clone size from that table. The sample table lists under 300,000 clones, less than 90% of them with a count of one. The top ten clones comprise approximately 6.2% of the sample.

Turning to this clone: Its antigen is unknown. No base-level quality is on record; no much larger clone is a single base apart.

Sample: peripheral blood. The TCR sequence derives from a man aged 55-75 years with acute or convalescent COVID-19. The sequence joins TRBV15 to TRBJ2-7; TRBD1 fits 8 bases in the junction. The CDR3 sequence is CATKGQGRKNYEQYF. The DNA is TGTGCCACCAAAGGACAGGGAAGAAAAAACTACGAGCAGTACTTC. Extended through the reference TRBV15 and TRBJ2-7 proteins, this CDR3 yields the full variable domain: DAMVIQNPRYQVTQFGKPVTLSCSQTLNHNVMYWYQQKSSQAPKLLFHYYDKDFNNEADTPDNFQSRRPNTSFCFLDIRSPGLGDTAMYLCATKGQGRKNYEQYFGPGTRLTVT.